What follows are 22 T cell receptor beta chains derived from one specimen sequenced in a study of T cells in tuberculosis. Measured with immunoSEQ multiplex PCR; TCRdb has only the in-frame clones, and not every one. The sample contains tens of thousands of clones, approximately 93% of which appear only once. The sequenced sample consisted of PBMCs. The receptors shown here come from a donor aged 10-29 years with latent tuberculosis or without tuberculosis infection.

V and J are TRBV27 and TRBJ1-2; 8 bases are shared with TRBD1. This CDR3 region has 16 residues. Germline assignment: CDR1 MNHEY and CDR2 SMNVEV (reference sequence). Trimming removed 10 bases from V and 2 bases from J; junction bases left unmatched: 15. For the CDR3, the DNA is TGTGCCACCTTAGTCCTCGGACGACAGGGGAACTATGGCTACACCTTC. Translation: CATLVLGRQGNYGYTF.

The chain combines TRBV4-3 with TRBJ2-7; 8 bases are shared with TRBD2. CDR1 is LGHNA, CDR2 YSLEER, per germline. V trimming: 1 base; J trimming: 2 bases; junction bases outside the gene matches: 4. The CDR3 has 15 residues. The CDR3 is CASSQAGRATYEQYF. The CDR3 coding sequence is TGCGCCAGCAGCCAAGCCGGGAGGGCTACCTACGAGCAGTACTTC.

This clone showed up just once. The genes are TRBV18 and TRBJ2-6; 8 nucleotides match TRBD1. The ends lost 1 base at V and 0 bases at J; junction bases unmatched: 5. This CDR3 has 18 residues. The germline V gene has CDR1 KGHSH and CDR2 LQKENI. The CDR3 sequence is CASSPLTGERSGANVLTF. The CDR3 region has the DNA TGTGCCAGCTCACCACTGACAGGGGAACGCTCTGGGGCCAACGTCCTGACTTTC.

The V call is TRBV29-1, the J call TRBJ2-7; tentatively, D is TRBD2 (5 bases). The CDR3 is 14 residues long. With 6 bases removed from V and 7 bases from J, the gap between germline ends came to 22 bases. Germline V lookup: CDR1 SQVTM, CDR2 ANQGSEA. CDR3 region: CSVAPVRGRSEQYF. For the CDR3, the DNA is TGCAGCGTCGCTCCCGTTCGAGGGCGCAGTGAGCAGTACTTC.

This chain connects TRBV5-6 to TRBJ2-5; tentatively, D is TRBD2 (6 bases). CDR3 size: 14 residues. V shed 6 bases and J shed 2 bases, with 14 bases lying between them. The germline CDR1 and CDR2 sequences are SGHDT and YYEEEE. CDR3 DNA sequence: TGTGCCAGCACTAACCAGGCGGGACAAGAGACCCAGTACTTC. This translates into CASTNQAGQETQYF.

The chain is built from TRBV28 and TRBJ2-7, with a tentative D call TRBD2 (6 bases). V was cut by 7 bases and J by 6 bases, with 10 bases left in between. This CDR3 spans 11 amino acids. From germline, CDR1 is MDHEN and CDR2 SYDVKM. The CDR3 DNA reads as TGTGCCAGCACATGGCGGGGCGAGCAGTACTTC. Translated: CASTWRGEQYF.

DNA for the CDR3: TGTGCCAGCAGCTTGACCCTTCCGGGGGGCGCGAGTACCGGGGAGCTGTTTTTT. Translation gives CASSLTLPGGASTGELFF. The gene calls are TRBV7-6 and TRBJ2-2, with D possibly matching TRBD2 (7 bases). CDR1 and CDR2 (germline): SGHVS, FNYEAQ. Trimming cost V 3 bases and J 5 bases, with 22 bases left between them. The CDR3 is made up of 18 amino acids.

This clone was seen only once. This sequence joins TRBV7-2 and TRBJ1-1; D not certain. The CDR3 is made up of 13 amino acids. Trimming cost V 6 bases and J 3 bases, with 11 bases left between them. Germline V CDR1 and CDR2: SGHTA, FQGNSA. The DNA of the CDR3 is TGTGCCAGCAGTTTGACACGAGACACTGAAGCTTTCTTT. This gives the protein CASSLTRDTEAFF.

The rearrangement joins TRBV7-9 to TRBJ2-3, with TRBD1 matching over 11 bases. This CDR3 region has 15 residues. J gave up 4 bases and V 6 bases, and 6 bases lay outside the gene matches. CDR1 and CDR2 from the germline V gene are SEHNR and FQNEAQ (reference sequence). The CDR3 protein is CASSWTGGFADTQYF. DNA for the CDR3: TGTGCCAGCAGTTGGACAGGGGGCTTCGCAGATACGCAGTATTTT.

V is TRBV9 and J is TRBJ1-5; a possible D gene is TRBD1 (5 bases). The CDR3 is made up of 12 amino acids. The V end lost 1 base, the J end lost 7 bases, and 6 bases lay between the germline ends. Per germline, CDR1 SGDLS and CDR2 YYNGEE. As DNA, the CDR3 is TGTGCCAGCAGCGTACGGGGGCAGCCCCAGCATTTT. As protein: CASSVRGQPQHF.

This chain uses TRBV19 with TRBJ1-5; 9 bases agree with TRBD1. This CDR3 has 16 residues. With V trimmed by 3 bases and J by 4 bases, 7 bases remained unmatched. Per germline, CDR1 LNHDA and CDR2 SQIVND (reference sequence). CDR3 amino acids: CASSIPDRGKNQPQHF. The CDR3 DNA follows: TGTGCCAGTAGTATCCCGGACAGGGGTAAAAATCAGCCCCAGCATTTT.

The chain links TRBV28 to TRBJ2-3; D may be TRBD1 (5 bases). The germline V gene has CDR1 MDHEN and CDR2 SYDVKM. With 3 bases removed from V and 1 base from J, the gap between germline ends came to 8 bases. CDR3 length: 14 residues. CDR3 residues: CASSFRVRTDTQYF. The CDR3 region has the DNA TGTGCCAGCAGTTTCAGGGTCCGCACAGATACGCAGTATTTT.

The chain carries TRBV9 and TRBJ1-2; 7 bases fit TRBD1. V lost 3 bases and J lost 3; bases outside the gene matches: 8. Germline CDR1 is SGDLS and CDR2 is YYNGEE. This CDR3 is built from 15 residues. The CDR3 is CASSAGTARDYGYTF. CDR3 DNA sequence: TGTGCCAGCAGCGCGGGGACAGCCAGAGACTATGGCTACACCTTC.

The J gene is TRBJ2-1, the V gene TRBV5-6, with a possible D match to TRBD2 (6 bases). The germline V and J ends were trimmed by 3 bases and 6 bases, with 16 bases remaining between them. The CDR3 is 15 residues long. Germline CDR1 and CDR2: SGHDT and YYEEEE. CDR3 nucleotide sequence: TGTGCCAGCAGCTCGGTGCCGGGACTTTCCAATGAGCAGTTCTTC. This sequence encodes CASSSVPGLSNEQFF.

This clone has only a few counts. The chain is built from TRBV28 and TRBJ1-4; D is unresolved. Germline CDR1 and CDR2: MDHEN and SYDVKM. V lost 7 bases to trimming and J lost 8 bases, with 17 bases between them. The CDR3 length is 14 residues. The CDR3 loop is CASTSNIGEEKLFF. The CDR3 DNA sequence: TGTGCCAGCACCTCAAACATTGGGGAGGAAAAACTGTTTTTT.

This rearrangement joins TRBV10-2 to TRBJ2-1; D is possibly TRBD2 (7 bases). V lost 0 bases to trimming and J lost 8 bases, with 26 bases between them. This CDR3 spans 19 amino acids. CDR1 and CDR2 from the germline V gene are WSHSY and SAAADI. The CDR3 is CASSESLGWGGSPVDEQFF. CDR3 DNA sequence: TGCGCCAGCAGTGAGTCGTTGGGCTGGGGGGGCTCCCCGGTGGATGAGCAGTTCTTC.

The V call is TRBV7-6, the J call TRBJ1-1; 10 bases are shared with TRBD1. CDR1 and CDR2 from the germline V gene are SGHVS and FNYEAQ. After removal of 0 bases from V and 4 bases from J, the junction contained 5 bases not matched to a gene. This CDR3 has 16 amino acids. CDR3 nucleotide sequence: TGTGCCAGCAGCTTAGCGAGACAGGGGGCCACCACTGAAGCTTTCTTT. It is translated as CASSLARQGATTEAFF.

This chain links TRBV11-2 with TRBJ1-5; D is uncertain. The CDR3 contains 17 residues. CDR1 is SGHAT and CDR2 is FQNNGV in the germline V gene. V was shortened by 2 bases and J by 2 bases, with 16 bases between the two germline ends. The chain's CDR3 is CASSLFPRGFGNQPQHF. CDR3 DNA: TGTGCCAGCAGCTTATTCCCCCGGGGATTTGGCAATCAGCCCCAGCATTTT.

This clone was recorded once. CDR3 loop: CASTEGGPGQETQYF. The CDR3 coding sequence is TGTGCCAGCACAGAGGGGGGGCCGGGCCAAGAGACCCAGTACTTC. This chain links TRBV7-9 with TRBJ2-5; D is perhaps TRBD2 (7 bases). Deletions cut 7 bases from V and 1 base from J, with 16 bases between. This CDR3 region has 15 residues. The V gene's germline CDR1 is SEHNR and CDR2 FQNEAQ (reference sequence).

The chain links TRBV9 to TRBJ2-1; 11 bases are shared with TRBD2. This CDR3 spans 15 amino acids. With 2 bases clipped from V and 3 bases from J, the junction kept 1 base outside the gene matches. Germline CDR1 SGDLS, CDR2 YYNGEE. The CDR3, as DNA: TGTGCCAGCAGCGTTCTAGCGGGGGGCTACAATGAGCAGTTCTTC. Translation: CASSVLAGGYNEQFF.

The chain carries TRBV7-9 and TRBJ2-7, with 8 bases identical to TRBD1. The ends lost 4 bases at V and 2 bases at J; junction bases unmatched: 4. This CDR3 comprises 14 residues. CDR1 SEHNR and CDR2 FQNEAQ come from the germline V gene (reference sequence). CDR3 in amino acids: CASSSVRGPYEQYF. CDR3 sequence (DNA): TGTGCCAGCAGCTCCGTCAGGGGGCCCTACGAGCAGTACTTC.

V usage is TRBV7-3 and J usage is TRBJ2-3; D possibly corresponds to TRBD2 (6 bases). Trimming took off 4 bases at V and 5 bases at J, with 16 bases between the two ends. The CDR3 is made up of 15 amino acids. The V gene's germline CDR1 is SGHTA and CDR2 FQGTGA. The CDR3 protein is CASSYVGARGDTQYF. Here the CDR3 DNA reads TGTGCCAGCAGCTACGTAGGGGCGCGGGGAGATACGCAGTATTTT.